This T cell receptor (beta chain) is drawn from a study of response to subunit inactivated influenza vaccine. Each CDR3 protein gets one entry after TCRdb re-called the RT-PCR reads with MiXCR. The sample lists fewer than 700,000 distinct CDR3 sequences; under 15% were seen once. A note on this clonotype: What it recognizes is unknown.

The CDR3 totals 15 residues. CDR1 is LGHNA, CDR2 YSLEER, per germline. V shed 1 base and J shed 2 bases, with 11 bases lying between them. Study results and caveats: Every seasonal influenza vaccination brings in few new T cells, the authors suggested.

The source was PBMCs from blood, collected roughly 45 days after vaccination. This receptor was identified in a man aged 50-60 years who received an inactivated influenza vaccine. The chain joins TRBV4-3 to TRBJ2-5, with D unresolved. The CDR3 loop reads CASSQVPRPQETQYF. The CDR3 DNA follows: TGCGCCAGCAGCCAAGTCCCGCGGCCACAAGAGACCCAGTACTTC.